A selection of T cell receptor beta chains follows, all from one sample in a study of patients and donors after allogeneic stem cell transplantation. TCRdb independently ran MiXCR on the RT-PCR reads; one entry per CDR3 protein. This sample yields tens of thousands of distinct CDR3 sequences, of which approximately 25% are seen a single time; about a quarter belongs to the top ten. Sequences were obtained from blood, either unsorted or a sorted T cell fraction (not recorded which). The receptor source for this set is a human donor who was either an allogeneic HSCT recipient or a stem cell or donor lymphocyte infusion donor (not recorded which). It is not recorded whose cells these are; they may come from a transplant donor. The CDR3 runs from the conserved cysteine through the conserved F or W. The D gene is left open where the match is weak. For some rows the clone size is stated as once, few or many, or as a class when expanded; others skip it.

v_gene,d_gene,abundance,j_gene,CDR3aa,CDR3nt
TRBV9,NA,few,TRBJ1-1,CASSVEPSPTFMNTEAFF,TGTGCCAGCAGCGTAGAGCCCAGCCCGACCTTCATGAACACTGAAGCTTTCTTT
TRBV2,NA,NA,TRBJ1-4,CASIGHSEKLFF,TGTGCCAGCATTGGACACAGCGAAAAACTGTTTTTT
TRBV7-9,NA,once,TRBJ2-1,CASSLKRNEQFF,TGTGCCAGCAGCTTAAAGCGGAATGAGCAGTTCTTC
TRBV5-1,TRBD1,few,TRBJ1-2,CASSLAGTVAQSGNGYTF,TGCGCCAGCAGCTTGGCCGGGACAGTGGCTCAGTCAGGGAATGGCTACACCTTC
TRBV12-3/TRBV12-4,TRBD1,NA,TRBJ1-2,CASSWTGADGYTF,TGTGCCAGCAGCTGGACAGGGGCGGATGGCTACACCTTC
TRBV6-5,TRBD2,few,TRBJ2-2,CASSTLAGGSPGELFF,TGTGCCAGCAGTACCTTAGCGGGAGGTAGTCCCGGGGAGCTGTTTTTT
TRBV12-3/TRBV12-4,NA,many,TRBJ1-1,CASRPNEAFF,TGTGCCAGCCGTCCCAATGAAGCTTTCTTT
TRBV19,TRBD1,many,TRBJ1-6,CASGTGEPISPLHF,TGTGCCAGTGGAACAGGGGAGCCAATTTCACCCCTCCACTTT
TRBV9,NA,NA,TRBJ1-1,CASSPPGSNTEAFF,TGTGCCAGCAGCCCCCCCGGGAGTAACACTGAAGCTTTCTTT
TRBV12-3/TRBV12-4,NA,few,TRBJ1-2,CASSLASGVRGYTF,TGTGCCAGCAGTTTAGCGTCAGGGGTAAGGGGCTACACCTTC
TRBV10-3,NA,many,TRBJ1-1,CAISKTGTLNTEAFF,TGTGCCATCAGTAAAACCGGGACACTGAACACTGAAGCTTTCTTT
TRBV12-3/TRBV12-4,NA,many,TRBJ1-2,CASSLMQNYGYTF,TGTGCCAGCAGTTTGATGCAAAACTATGGCTACACCTTC
TRBV7-9,NA,few,TRBJ1-2,CASSLGTQGPNYGYTF,TGTGCCAGCAGCTTAGGAACGCAGGGCCCCAACTATGGCTACACCTTC
TRBV5-1,TRBD1,NA,TRBJ1-1,CASREDRGRTEAFF,TGCGCCAGCAGAGAGGACAGGGGGCGAACTGAAGCTTTCTTT
TRBV6-5,NA,few,TRBJ1-1,CASRPRAGVMNTEAFF,TGTGCCAGCAGACCCCGGGCAGGAGTAATGAACACTGAAGCTTTCTTT
TRBV27,NA,NA,TRBJ2-5,CASSLRGAETQYF,TGTGCCAGCAGTTTACGGGGGGCTGAGACCCAGTACTTC
TRBV14,NA,NA,TRBJ1-2,CASSLTPLYGYTF,TGTGCCAGCAGCCTTACACCTCTCTATGGCTACACCTTC
TRBV4-2,NA,few,TRBJ1-6,CASSQSWFEGDDHF,TGTGCCAGCAGCCAGAGTTGGTTCGAAGGGGATGACCACTTT
TRBV12-3/TRBV12-4,NA,NA,TRBJ1-5,CASSFGGSGQPQHF,TGTGCCAGCAGTTTTGGGGGTTCGGGACAGCCCCAGCATTTT
TRBV27,NA,once,TRBJ2-3,CASTFGIFSTDTQYF,TGTGCCAGCACTTTCGGGATTTTTAGCACAGATACGCAGTATTTT
TRBV6-5,NA,few,TRBJ1-6,CASSRPWNDSPLHF,TGTGCCAGCAGTCGCCCTTGGAACGATTCACCCCTCCACTTT
TRBV3-1,NA,few,TRBJ1-4,CASSQGYWRDLKRKLFF,TGTGCCAGCAGCCAAGGATACTGGCGGGACCTCAAGAGAAAACTGTTTTTT
TRBV5-8,TRBD1,once,TRBJ1-5,CASSRGTGGFQPQHF,TGTGCCAGCAGCCGGGGGACAGGGGGCTTTCAGCCCCAGCATTTT